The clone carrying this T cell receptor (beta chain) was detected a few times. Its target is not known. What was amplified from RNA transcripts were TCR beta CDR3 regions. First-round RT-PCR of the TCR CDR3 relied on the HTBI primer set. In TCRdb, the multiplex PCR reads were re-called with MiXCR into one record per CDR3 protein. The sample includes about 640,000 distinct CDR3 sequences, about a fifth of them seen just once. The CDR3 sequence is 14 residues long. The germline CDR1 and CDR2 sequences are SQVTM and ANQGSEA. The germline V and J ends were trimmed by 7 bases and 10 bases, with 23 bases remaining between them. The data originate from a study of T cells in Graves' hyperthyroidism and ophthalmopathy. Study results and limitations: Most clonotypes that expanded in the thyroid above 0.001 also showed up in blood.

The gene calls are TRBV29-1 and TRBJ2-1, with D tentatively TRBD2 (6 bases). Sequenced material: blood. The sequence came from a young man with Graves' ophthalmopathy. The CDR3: CSALSPGGGDEQFF. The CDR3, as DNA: TGCAGCGCGTTGTCCCCTGGAGGCGGGGACGAGCAGTTCTTC.